This T cell receptor (beta chain) was identified in a study of T cell repertoires in cytomegalovirus infection. Study outcomes and limitations: Clonotype analysis showed dominance of the ex vivo response by HLA-C-restricted CMV-specific TCR beta clonotypes. Summed frequency of public TCR beta families distinguished CMV carriers with the relevant HLA.

The ends lost 4 bases at V and 0 bases at J; junction bases unmatched: 5. In germline, CDR1 is SGHVS, CDR2 FQNEAQ. This CDR3 is built from 16 residues. With regard to this clonotype: Its specificity is not known.

TCRdb called the reads again in MiXCR, with one record for every CDR3 protein. This repertoire shows 680,000 or so distinct CDR3 sequences, less than 40% found once; its top ten account for about 2.8%. The V call is TRBV7-8, the J call TRBJ1-4; 7 bases match TRBD1. This receptor was obtained from a human donor in good health (CMV status not recorded). Some clones in this sample may be carry-over from other donors' samples. Material for sequencing was PBMCs. The CDR3 region has the DNA TGTGCCAGCAGCTCGACAGGGTTTTCAACTAATGAAAAACTGTTTTTT. Translation: CASSSTGFSTNEKLFF.